The sequence of this T cell receptor (beta chain) was determined in a study of cytomegalovirus exposure and HLA in healthy donors. General observations from the study: In a later analysis, donors in an Asian-associated ancestry cluster reportedly had fewer N-insertions in productive TCRs than the cohort mean. HLA-A and HLA-B allele assignments for most subjects were reportedly predicted accurately using TCR beta sequences. The study had only CMV serostatus as immune exposure information.

A word on this clone: Its antigen is not known.

60 Vbeta and 13 Jbeta primers were used in PCR. The repertoire was sequenced with immunoSEQ multiplex PCR; TCRdb's copy has only in-frame clones and lacks some. The table records roughly 62,000 clones, under 80% of them present only once. Germline loops: CDR1 MNHEY, CDR2 SVGAGI. The V segment lost 6 bases and the J segment 5 bases; nucleotides outside the gene matches: 5. The CDR3 is 13 amino acids. This sequence was found in a woman in her 30s in good health and CMV-seronegative. The rearrangement uses TRBV6-5 and TRBJ1-1; the match to TRBD1 covers 8 bases. Specimen: PBMCs. The CDR3 nucleotides are TGTGCCAGCAGCGGACAGGGTATGACTGAAGCTTTCTTT. Its translation: CASSGQGMTEAFF.